Listed here are 11 T cell receptor beta chains from one sample, sequenced in a study of CD8 T cells in ankylosing spondylitis. One entry per CDR3 protein results from TCRdb running MiXCR on the 5' RACE reads. The sample lists some 130,000 distinct CDR3 sequences, around 9.3% occurring once. Sequenced sample: blood, either unsorted or a sorted T cell fraction (not recorded which). Source of these receptors: a male donor with ankylosing spondylitis or in good health (not recorded which).

V usage is TRBV5-1 and J usage is TRBJ1-1; 8 bases match TRBD1. V trimming: 0 bases; J trimming: 7 bases; junction bases outside the gene matches: 5. The CDR3 length is 14 residues. CDR1 is SGHRS, CDR2 YFSETQ, per germline. The CDR3 loop is CASSLVGTGVEAFF. CDR3 bases: TGCGCCAGCAGCTTGGTTGGGACAGGAGTTGAAGCTTTCTTT.

This clonotype was observed at least ten times. The chain uses TRBV7-6 and TRBJ2-2; D is uncertain. Trimming removed 5 bases from V and 7 bases from J, with 8 bases in between. The CDR3 has 12 amino acids. Germline assignment: CDR1 SGHVS and CDR2 FNYEAQ. The CDR3: CASSPLGGELFF. The CDR3 coding sequence is TGTGCCAGCAGCCCGTTGGGCGGGGAGCTGTTTTTT.

This clonotype was observed many times. The chain combines TRBV6-5 with TRBJ1-4; D might be TRBD1 (5 bases). Germline CDR1 reads MNHEY; CDR2 reads SVGAGI. Trimming took 0 bases from V and 10 from J, leaving 15 bases between them. The CDR3 contains 15 residues. The CDR3: CASSYSHNAGAKLFF. CDR3 nucleotides: TGTGCCAGCAGTTACTCGCACAATGCCGGGGCAAAACTGTTTTTT.

The V and J genes are TRBV14 and TRBJ2-1; 10 bases align to TRBD2. The CDR3 covers 18 residues. Germline CDR1 and CDR2: SGHDN and FVKESK. J lost 9 bases, V lost 0 bases, and 14 bases had no gene match. Here the CDR3 reads CASSQESGLALHMGEQFF. CDR3 nucleotide sequence: TGTGCCAGCAGCCAAGAGTCGGGACTAGCGCTACATATGGGTGAGCAGTTCTTC.

V and J are TRBV13 and TRBJ2-1; 11 bases are shared with TRBD2. Trimming cost V 0 bases and J 9 bases; bases outside gene matches: 4. Looked up from germline, CDR1 is PRHDT and CDR2 is FYEKMQ (reference sequence). The CDR3 is made up of 15 amino acids. The CDR3 nucleotides read TGTGCCAGCAGCTTAGGACTAGCGGGAGAATCTGAGCAGTTCTTC. Its translation: CASSLGLAGESEQFF.

There are a few counts of this clonotype. V usage is TRBV7-2 and J usage is TRBJ2-5, with a possible D match to TRBD1 (5 bases). Trimming removed 1 base from V and 5 bases from J, with 14 bases in between. The CDR3 extends over 15 amino acids. In germline, CDR1 is SGHTA, CDR2 FQGNSA. This CDR3 reads CASSLVRVEWETQYF. The CDR3 nucleotides are TGTGCCAGCAGCTTAGTCAGGGTGGAATGGGAGACCCAGTACTTC.

This clonotype turned up a few times. The J gene is TRBJ2-3, the V gene TRBV7-9; TRBD2 agrees at 11 bases. Looked up from germline, CDR1 is SEHNR and CDR2 is FQNEAQ (reference sequence). With V trimmed by 4 bases and J by 6 bases, 12 bases remained unmatched. There are 17 residues in the CDR3. The CDR3 sequence: CASSSLLLAGVRDTQYF. CDR3 nucleotide sequence: TGTGCCAGCAGCTCCTTACTACTAGCGGGAGTGCGGGATACGCAGTATTTT.

This clonotype was seen ten or more times. V gene TRBV20-1 combines with J gene TRBJ2-7, with TRBD1 matching 8 bases. Looked up from germline, CDR1 is DFQATT and CDR2 is SNEGSKA (reference sequence). This CDR3 is built from 14 residues. V lost 4 bases and J lost 3; bases outside the gene matches: 8. The CDR3 nucleotides are TGCAGTGCTATAAGCGACAGGGGATACTACGAGCAGTACTTC. This gives the protein CSAISDRGYYEQYF.

In regard to this clonotype: Its ends do not fully match the called genes, so a read error is possible. The V gene is TRBV12-3 or TRBV12-4, the J gene TRBJ2-1; TRBD2 is a possible D gene (6 bases). CDR3 size: 16 residues. The CDR3: CASSPGLTVSYNEQFF. CDR3 in DNA: TGTGCTAGCAGTCCCGGACTAACGGTATCCTACAATGAGCAGTTCTTC.

This clonotype was observed once. The CDR3 here is CASILSRGVGEQFF. CDR3 nucleotide sequence: TGTGCCAGCATCCTAAGCAGGGGGGTTGGGGAGCAGTTCTTC. This chain uses TRBV6-2 or TRBV6-3 with TRBJ2-1, with TRBD1 as a possible D gene (7 bases). Germline V gives CDR1 MNHEY, CDR2 SVGEGT. Trimming removed 7 bases at V and 10 bases at J, with 20 bases between. CDR3 size: 14 residues.

This clonotype was observed many times. This chain uses TRBV14 with TRBJ2-1; TRBD1 agrees at 7 bases. J gave up 6 bases and V 2 bases, and 7 bases lay outside the gene matches. The length of the CDR3 is 15 residues. The germline CDR1 and CDR2 sequences are SGHDN and FVKESK. The CDR3 sequence: CASSQWDSFSNEQFF. The CDR3 region has the DNA TGTGCCAGCAGCCAATGGGACAGCTTCTCCAATGAGCAGTTCTTC.